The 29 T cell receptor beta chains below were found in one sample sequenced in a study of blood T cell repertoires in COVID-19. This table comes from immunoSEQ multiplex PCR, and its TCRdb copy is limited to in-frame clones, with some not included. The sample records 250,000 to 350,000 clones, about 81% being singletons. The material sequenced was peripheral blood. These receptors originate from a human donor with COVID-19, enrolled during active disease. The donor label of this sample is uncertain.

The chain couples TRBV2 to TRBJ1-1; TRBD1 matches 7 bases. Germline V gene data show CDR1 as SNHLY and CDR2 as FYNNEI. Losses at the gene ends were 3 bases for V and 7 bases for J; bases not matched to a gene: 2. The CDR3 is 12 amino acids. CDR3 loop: CASSDYRGEAFF. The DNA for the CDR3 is TGTGCCAGCAGTGATTACAGGGGTGAAGCTTTCTTT. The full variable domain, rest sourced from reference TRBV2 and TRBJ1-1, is EPEVTQTPSHQVTQMGQEVILRCVPISNHLYFYWYRQILGQKVEFLVSFYNNEISEKSEIFDDQFSVERPDGSNFTLKIRSTKLEDSAMYFCASSDYRGEAFFGQGTRLTVV.

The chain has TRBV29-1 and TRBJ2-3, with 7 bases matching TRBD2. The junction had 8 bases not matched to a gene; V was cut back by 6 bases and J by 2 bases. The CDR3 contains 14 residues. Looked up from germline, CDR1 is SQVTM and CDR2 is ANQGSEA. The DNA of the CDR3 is TGCAGCGTCTCCCCGGGACTAACCACAGATACGCAGTATTTT. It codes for CSVSPGLTTDTQYF.

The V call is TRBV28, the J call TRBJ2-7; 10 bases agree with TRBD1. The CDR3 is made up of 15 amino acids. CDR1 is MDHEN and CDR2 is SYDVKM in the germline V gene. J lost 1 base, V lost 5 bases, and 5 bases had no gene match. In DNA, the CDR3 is TGTGCCAGCAGTAAACCGGGACAGGGGTCCTACGAGCAGTACTTC. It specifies CASSKPGQGSYEQYF.

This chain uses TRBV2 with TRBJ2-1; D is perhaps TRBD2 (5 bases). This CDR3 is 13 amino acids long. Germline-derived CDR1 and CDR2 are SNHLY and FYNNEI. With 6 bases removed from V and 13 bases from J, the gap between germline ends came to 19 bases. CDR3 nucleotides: TGTGCCAGCAGAGATAGAGTTGGAGGCCTCCAGTTCTTC. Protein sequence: CASRDRVGGLQFF. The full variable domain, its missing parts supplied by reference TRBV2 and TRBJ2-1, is EPEVTQTPSHQVTQMGQEVILRCVPISNHLYFYWYRQILGQKVEFLVSFYNNEISEKSEIFDDQFSVERPDGSNFTLKIRSTKLEDSAMYFCASRDRVGGLQFFGPGTRLTVL.

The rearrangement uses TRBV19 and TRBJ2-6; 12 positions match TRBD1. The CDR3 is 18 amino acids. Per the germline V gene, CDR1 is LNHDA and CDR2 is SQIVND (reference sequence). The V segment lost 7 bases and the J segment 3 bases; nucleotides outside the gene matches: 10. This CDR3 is CASKGRDRGRGGANVLTF. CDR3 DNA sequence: TGTGCCAGTAAGGGGAGGGACAGGGGGCGCGGTGGGGCCAACGTCCTGACTTTC.

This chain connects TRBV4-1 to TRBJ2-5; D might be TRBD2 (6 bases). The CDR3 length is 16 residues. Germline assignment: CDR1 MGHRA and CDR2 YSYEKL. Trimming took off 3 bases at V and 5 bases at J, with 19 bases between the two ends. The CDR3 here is CASSQAGTVRGETQYF. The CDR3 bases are TGCGCCAGCAGCCAGGCCGGGACGGTACGGGGGGAGACCCAGTACTTC.

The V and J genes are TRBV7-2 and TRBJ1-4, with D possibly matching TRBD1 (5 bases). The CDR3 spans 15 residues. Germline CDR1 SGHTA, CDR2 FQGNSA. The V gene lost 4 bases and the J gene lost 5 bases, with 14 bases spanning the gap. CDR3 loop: CASSSQTAANEKLFF. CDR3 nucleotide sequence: TGTGCCAGCAGCTCCCAGACAGCCGCGAATGAAAAACTGTTTTTT.

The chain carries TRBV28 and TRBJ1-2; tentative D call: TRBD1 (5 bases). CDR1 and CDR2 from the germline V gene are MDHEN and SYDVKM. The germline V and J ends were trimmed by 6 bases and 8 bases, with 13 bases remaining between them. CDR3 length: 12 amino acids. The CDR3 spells CASRRGRDGYTF. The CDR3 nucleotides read TGTGCCAGCAGGAGAGGGAGGGACGGCTACACCTTC.

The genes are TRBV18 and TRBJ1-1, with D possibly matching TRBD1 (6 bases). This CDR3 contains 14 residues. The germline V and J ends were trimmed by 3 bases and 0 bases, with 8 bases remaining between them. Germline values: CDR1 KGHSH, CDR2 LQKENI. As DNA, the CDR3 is TGTGCCAGCTCACCCAGGGGACTGAACACTGAAGCTTTCTTT. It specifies CASSPRGLNTEAFF. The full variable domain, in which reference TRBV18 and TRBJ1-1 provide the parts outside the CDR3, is NAGVMQNPRHLVRRRGQEARLRCSPMKGHSHVYWYRQLPEEGLKFMVYLQKENIIDESGMPKERFSAEFPKEGPSILRIQQVVRGDSAAYFCASSPRGLNTEAFFGQGTRLTVV.

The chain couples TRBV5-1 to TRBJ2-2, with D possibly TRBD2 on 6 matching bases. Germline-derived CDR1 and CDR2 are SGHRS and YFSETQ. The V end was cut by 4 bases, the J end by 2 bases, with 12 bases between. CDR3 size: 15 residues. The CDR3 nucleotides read TGCGCCAGCAGCACACTGGCGGGAAACACCGGGGAGCTGTTTTTT. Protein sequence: CASSTLAGNTGELFF.

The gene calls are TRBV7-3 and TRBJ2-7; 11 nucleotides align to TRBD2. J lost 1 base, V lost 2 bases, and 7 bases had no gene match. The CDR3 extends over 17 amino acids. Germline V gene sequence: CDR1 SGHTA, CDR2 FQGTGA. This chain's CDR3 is CASSLAGLAGGSYEQYF. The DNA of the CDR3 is TGTGCCAGCAGCTTAGCCGGGCTAGCGGGAGGATCCTACGAGCAGTACTTC.

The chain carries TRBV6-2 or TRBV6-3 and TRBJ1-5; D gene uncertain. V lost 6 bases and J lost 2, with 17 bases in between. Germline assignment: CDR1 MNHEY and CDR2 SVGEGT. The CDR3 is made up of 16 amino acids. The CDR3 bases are TGTGCCAGCAGCCAGATCGGGGATAGTGGCAATCAGCCCCAGCATTTT. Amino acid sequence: CASSQIGDSGNQPQHF.

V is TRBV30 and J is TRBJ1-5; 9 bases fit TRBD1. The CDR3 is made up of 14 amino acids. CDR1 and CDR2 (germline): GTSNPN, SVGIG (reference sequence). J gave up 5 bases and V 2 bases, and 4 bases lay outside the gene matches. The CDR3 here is CAWSTGTGYQPQHF. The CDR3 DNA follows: TGTGCCTGGAGTACCGGGACAGGGTATCAGCCCCAGCATTTT.

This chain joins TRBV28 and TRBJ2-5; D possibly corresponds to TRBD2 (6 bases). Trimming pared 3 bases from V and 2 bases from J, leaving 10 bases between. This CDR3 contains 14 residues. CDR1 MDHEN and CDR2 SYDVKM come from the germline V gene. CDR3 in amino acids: CASSFSGEQETQYF. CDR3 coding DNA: TGTGCCAGCAGTTTTTCGGGAGAACAAGAGACCCAGTACTTC.

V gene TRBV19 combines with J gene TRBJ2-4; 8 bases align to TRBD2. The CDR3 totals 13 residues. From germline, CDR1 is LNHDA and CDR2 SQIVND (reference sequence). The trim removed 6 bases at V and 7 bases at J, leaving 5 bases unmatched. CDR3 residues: CASRVAGSNIQYF. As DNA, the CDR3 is TGTGCCAGTAGGGTAGCGGGAAGTAACATTCAGTACTTC.

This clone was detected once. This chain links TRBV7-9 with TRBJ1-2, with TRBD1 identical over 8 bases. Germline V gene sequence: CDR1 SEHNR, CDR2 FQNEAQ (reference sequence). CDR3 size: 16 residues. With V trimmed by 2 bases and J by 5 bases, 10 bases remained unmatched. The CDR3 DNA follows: TGTGCCAGCAGCTTACCCCCCCCAGGGGGCGAATATGGCTACACCTTC. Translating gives CASSLPPPGGEYGYTF.

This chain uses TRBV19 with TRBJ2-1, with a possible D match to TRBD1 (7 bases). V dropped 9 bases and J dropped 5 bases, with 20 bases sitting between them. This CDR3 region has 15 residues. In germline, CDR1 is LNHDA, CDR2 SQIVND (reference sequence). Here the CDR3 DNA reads TGTGCCAGCCTCCCAGGGGGGAGTGTAGACAATGAGCAGTTCTTC. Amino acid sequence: CASLPGGSVDNEQFF.

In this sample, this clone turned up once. The CDR3 loop is CASSLWGAWAEAFF. In DNA form, the CDR3 reads TGTGCCAGCAGTTTATGGGGGGCTTGGGCTGAAGCTTTCTTT. This chain joins TRBV28 and TRBJ1-1, with a weak D call TRBD1 (6 bases). Trimming pared 0 bases from V and 6 bases from J, leaving 11 bases between. The CDR3 spans 14 residues. Germline CDR1 reads MDHEN; CDR2 reads SYDVKM.

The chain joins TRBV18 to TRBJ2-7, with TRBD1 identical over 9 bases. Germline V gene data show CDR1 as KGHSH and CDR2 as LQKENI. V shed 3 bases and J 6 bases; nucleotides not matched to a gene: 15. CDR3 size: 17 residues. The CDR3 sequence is CASSPRRGGTGLVEQYF. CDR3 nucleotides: TGTGCCAGCTCACCCCGCAGGGGAGGGACAGGGCTCGTCGAGCAGTACTTC.

The CDR3 here is CASSIDLWVSGENNEQFF. The CDR3 DNA is TGTGCCAGTAGTATAGATCTATGGGTTAGCGGGGAGAACAATGAGCAGTTCTTC. The gene calls are TRBV19 and TRBJ2-1, with 8 bases fitting TRBD2. With V trimmed by 0 bases and J by 5 bases, 12 bases remained unmatched. The CDR3 sequence is 18 residues long. Germline CDR1 and CDR2: LNHDA and SQIVND (reference sequence).

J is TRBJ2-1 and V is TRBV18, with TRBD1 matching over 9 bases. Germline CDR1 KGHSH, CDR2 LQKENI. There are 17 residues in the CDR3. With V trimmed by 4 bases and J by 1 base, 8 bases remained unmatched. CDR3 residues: CASSLLLTGGSYNEQFF. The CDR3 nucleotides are TGTGCCAGCTCACTACTACTGACAGGGGGGTCCTACAATGAGCAGTTCTTC.

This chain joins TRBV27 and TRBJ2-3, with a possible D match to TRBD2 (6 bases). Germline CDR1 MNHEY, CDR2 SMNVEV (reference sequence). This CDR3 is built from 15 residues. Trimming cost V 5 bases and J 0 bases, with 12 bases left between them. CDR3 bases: TGTGCCAGCAGTCCCATACTAGCTAGCACAGATACGCAGTATTTT. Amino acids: CASSPILASTDTQYF.

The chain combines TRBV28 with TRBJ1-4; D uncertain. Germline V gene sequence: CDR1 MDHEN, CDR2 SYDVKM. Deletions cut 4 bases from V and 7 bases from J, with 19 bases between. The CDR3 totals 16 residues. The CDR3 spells CASSSTPTRFGEKLFF. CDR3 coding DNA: TGTGCCAGCAGTTCTACCCCGACAAGGTTCGGTGAAAAACTGTTTTTT.

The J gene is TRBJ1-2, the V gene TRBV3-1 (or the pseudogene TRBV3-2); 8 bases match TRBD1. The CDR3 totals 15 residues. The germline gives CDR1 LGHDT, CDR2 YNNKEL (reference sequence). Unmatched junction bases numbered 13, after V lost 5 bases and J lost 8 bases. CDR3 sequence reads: CASSSPGQGRYGYTF. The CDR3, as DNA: TGTGCCAGCAGCTCCCCCGGACAGGGACGGTACGGCTACACCTTC.

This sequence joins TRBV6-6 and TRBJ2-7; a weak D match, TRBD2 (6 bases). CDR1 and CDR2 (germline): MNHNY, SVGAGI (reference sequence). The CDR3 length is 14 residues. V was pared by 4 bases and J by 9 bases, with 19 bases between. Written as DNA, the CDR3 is TGTGCCAGCAGTTCTCCGGGGGTTGGGTGGGCGCAGTACTTC. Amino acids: CASSSPGVGWAQYF.

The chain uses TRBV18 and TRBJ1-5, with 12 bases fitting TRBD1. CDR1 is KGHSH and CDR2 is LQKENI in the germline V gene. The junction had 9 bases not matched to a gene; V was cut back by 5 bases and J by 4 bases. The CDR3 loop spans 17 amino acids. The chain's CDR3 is CASSIVPGQGANQPQHF. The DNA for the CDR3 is TGTGCCAGCTCAATCGTACCGGGACAGGGGGCAAATCAGCCCCAGCATTTT.

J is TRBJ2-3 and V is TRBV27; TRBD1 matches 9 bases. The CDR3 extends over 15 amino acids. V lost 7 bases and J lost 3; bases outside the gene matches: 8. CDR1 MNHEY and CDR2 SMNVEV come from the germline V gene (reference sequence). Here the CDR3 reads CASTRDRGITDTQYF. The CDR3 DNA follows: TGTGCCAGCACCCGAGACAGGGGGATAACAGATACGCAGTATTTT.

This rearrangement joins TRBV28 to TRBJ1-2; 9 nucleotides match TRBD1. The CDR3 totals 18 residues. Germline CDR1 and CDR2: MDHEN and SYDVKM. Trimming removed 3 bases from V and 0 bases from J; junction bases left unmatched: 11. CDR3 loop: CASSFGYMGQGSNYGYTF. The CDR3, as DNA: TGTGCCAGCAGTTTCGGTTATATGGGACAGGGCTCTAACTATGGCTACACCTTC.

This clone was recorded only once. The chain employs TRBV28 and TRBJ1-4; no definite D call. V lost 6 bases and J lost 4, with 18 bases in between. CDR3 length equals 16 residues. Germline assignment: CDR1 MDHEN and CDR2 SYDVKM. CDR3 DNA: TGTGCCAGCAGCGGGGATGGGGTTTGGGGTAATGAAAAACTGTTTTTT. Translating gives CASSGDGVWGNEKLFF.